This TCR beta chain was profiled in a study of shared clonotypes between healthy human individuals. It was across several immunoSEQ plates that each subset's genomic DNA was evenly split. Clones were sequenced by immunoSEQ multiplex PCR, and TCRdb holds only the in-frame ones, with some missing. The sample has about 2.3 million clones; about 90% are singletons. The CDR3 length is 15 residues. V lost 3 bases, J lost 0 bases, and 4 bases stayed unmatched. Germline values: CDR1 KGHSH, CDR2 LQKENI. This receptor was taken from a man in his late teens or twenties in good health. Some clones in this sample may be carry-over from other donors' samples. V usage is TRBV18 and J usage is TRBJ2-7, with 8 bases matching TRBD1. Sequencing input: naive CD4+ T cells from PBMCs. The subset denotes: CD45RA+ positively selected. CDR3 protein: CASSPQGALSYEQYF. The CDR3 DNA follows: TGTGCCAGCTCACCCCAGGGGGCCCTCTCCTACGAGCAGTACTTC. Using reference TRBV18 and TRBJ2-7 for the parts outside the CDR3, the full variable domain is NAGVMQNPRHLVRRRGQEARLRCSPMKGHSHVYWYRQLPEEGLKFMVYLQKENIIDESGMPKERFSAEFPKEGPSILRIQQVVRGDSAAYFCASSPQGALSYEQYFGPGTRLTVT.